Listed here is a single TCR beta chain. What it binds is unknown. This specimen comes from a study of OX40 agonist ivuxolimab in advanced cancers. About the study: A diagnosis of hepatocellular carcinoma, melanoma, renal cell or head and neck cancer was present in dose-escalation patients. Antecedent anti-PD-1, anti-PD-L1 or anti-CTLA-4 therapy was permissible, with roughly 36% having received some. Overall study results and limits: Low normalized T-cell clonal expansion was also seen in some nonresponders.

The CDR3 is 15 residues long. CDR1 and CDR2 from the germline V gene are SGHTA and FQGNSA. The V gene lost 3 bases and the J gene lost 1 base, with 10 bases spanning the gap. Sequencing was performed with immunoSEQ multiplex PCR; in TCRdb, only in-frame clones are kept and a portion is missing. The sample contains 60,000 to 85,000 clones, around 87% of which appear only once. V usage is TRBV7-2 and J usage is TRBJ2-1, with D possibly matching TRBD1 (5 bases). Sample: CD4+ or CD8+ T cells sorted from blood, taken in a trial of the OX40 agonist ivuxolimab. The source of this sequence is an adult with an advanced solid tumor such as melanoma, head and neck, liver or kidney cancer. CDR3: CASSFPQGSYNEQFF. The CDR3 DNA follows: TGTGCCAGCAGCTTTCCGCAGGGATCCTACAATGAGCAGTTCTTC.